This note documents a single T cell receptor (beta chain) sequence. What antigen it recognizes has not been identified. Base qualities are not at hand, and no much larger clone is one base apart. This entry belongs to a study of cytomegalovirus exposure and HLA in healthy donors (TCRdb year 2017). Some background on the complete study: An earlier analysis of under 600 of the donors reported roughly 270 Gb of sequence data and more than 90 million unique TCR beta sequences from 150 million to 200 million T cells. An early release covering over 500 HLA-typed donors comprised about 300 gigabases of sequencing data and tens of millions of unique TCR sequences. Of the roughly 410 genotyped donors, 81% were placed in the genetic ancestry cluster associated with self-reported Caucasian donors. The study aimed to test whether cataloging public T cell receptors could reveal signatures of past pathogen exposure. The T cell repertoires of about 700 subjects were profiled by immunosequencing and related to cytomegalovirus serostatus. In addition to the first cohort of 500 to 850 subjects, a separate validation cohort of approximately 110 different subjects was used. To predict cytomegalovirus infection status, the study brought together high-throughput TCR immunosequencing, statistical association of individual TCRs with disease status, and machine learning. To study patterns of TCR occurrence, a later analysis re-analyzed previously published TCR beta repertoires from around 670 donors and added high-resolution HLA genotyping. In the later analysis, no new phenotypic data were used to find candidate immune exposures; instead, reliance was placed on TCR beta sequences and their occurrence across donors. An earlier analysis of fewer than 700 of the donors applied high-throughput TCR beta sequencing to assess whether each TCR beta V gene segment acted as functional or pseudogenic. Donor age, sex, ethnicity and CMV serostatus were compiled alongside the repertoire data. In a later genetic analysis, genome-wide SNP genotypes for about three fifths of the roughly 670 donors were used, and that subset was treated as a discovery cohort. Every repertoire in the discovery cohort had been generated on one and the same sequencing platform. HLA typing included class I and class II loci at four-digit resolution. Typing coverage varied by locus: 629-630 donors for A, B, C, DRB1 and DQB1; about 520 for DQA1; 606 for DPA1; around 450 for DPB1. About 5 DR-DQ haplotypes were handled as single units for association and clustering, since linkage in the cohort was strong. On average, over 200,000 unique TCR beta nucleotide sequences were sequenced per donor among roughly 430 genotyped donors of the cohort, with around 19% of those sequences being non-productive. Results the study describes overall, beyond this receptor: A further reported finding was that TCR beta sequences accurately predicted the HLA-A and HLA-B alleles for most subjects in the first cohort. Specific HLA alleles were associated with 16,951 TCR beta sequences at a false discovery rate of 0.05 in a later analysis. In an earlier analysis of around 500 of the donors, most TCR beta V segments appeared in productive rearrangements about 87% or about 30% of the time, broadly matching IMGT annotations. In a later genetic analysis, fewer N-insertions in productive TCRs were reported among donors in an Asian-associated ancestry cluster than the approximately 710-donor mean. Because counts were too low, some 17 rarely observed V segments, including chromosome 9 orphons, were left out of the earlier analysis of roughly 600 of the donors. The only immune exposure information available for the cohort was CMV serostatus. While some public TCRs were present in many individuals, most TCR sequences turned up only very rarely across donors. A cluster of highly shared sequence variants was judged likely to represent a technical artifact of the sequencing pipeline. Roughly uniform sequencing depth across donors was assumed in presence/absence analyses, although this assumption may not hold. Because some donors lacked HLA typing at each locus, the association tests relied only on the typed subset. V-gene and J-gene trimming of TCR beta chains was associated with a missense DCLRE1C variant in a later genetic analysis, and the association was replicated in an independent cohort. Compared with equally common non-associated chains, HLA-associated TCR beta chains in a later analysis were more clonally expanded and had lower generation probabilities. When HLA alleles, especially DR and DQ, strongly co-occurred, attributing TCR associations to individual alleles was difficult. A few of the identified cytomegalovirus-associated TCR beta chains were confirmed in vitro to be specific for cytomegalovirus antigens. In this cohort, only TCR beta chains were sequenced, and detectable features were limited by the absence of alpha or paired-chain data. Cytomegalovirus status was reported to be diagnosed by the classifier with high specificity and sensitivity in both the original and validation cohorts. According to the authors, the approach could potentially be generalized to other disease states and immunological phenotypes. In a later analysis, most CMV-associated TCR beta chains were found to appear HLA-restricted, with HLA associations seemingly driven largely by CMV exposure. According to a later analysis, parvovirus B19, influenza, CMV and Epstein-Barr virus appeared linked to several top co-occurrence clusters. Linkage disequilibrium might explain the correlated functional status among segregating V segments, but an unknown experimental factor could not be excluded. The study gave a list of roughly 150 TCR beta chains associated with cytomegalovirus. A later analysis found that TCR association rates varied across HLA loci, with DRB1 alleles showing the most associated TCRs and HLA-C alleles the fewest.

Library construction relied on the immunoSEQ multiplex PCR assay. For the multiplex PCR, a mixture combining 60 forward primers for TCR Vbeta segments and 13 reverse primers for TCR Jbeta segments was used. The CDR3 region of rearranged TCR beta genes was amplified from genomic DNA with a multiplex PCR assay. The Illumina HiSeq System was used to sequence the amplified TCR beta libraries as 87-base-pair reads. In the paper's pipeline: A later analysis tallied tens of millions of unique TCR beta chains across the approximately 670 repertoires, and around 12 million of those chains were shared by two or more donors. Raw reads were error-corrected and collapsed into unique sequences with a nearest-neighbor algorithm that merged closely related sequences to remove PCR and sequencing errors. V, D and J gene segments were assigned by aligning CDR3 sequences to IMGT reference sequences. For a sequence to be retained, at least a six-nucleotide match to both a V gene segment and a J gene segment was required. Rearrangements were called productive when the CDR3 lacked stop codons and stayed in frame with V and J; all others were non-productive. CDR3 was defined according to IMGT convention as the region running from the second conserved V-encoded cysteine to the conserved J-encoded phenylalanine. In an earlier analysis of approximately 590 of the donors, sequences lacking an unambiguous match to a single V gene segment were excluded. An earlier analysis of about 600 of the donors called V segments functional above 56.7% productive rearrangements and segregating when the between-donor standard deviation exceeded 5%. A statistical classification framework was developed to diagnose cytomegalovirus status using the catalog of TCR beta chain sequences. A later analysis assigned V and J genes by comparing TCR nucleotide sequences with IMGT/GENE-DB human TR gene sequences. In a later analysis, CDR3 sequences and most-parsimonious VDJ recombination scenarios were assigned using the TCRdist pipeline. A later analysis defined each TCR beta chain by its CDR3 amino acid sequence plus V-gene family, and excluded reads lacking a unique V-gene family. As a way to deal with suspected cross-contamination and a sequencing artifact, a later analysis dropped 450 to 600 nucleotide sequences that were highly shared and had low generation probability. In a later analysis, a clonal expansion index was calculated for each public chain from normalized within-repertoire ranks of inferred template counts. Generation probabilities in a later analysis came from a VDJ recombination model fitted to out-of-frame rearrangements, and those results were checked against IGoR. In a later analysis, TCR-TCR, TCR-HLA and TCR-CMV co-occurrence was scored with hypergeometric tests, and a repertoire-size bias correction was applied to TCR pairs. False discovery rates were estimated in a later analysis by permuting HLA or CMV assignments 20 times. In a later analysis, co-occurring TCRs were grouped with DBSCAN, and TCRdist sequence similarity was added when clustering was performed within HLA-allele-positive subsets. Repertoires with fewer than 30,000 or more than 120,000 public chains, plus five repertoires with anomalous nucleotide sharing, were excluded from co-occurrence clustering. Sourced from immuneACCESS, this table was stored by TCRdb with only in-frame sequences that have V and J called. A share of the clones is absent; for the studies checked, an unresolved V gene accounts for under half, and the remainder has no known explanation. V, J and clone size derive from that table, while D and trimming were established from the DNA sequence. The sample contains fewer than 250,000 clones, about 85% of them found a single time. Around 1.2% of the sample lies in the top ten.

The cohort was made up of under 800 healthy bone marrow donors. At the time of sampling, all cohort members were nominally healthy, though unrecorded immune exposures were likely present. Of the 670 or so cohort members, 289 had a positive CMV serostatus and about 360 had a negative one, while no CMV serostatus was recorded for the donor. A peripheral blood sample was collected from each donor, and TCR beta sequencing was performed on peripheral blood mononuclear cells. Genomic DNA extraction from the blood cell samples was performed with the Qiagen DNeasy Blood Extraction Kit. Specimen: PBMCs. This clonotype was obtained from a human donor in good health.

The nucleotides read TGCGCCAGCAGCTTCCGATCCGGGACAGAAAACATTCAGTACTTC. Protein translation: CASSFRSGTENIQYF. The sequence links TRBV5-1 to TRBJ2-4; a stretch of 7 junction bases matches TRBD1. For this chain, trimming is 2 bases at the V end and 5 bases at the J end, and the number of junction bases without a gene match is 7. The germline V gene supplies CDR1 SGHRS and CDR2 YFSETQ. The CDR3, from cysteine to phenylalanine, totals 15 residues. CDR3 DNA only is kept here, 45 bases in frame from base 1.